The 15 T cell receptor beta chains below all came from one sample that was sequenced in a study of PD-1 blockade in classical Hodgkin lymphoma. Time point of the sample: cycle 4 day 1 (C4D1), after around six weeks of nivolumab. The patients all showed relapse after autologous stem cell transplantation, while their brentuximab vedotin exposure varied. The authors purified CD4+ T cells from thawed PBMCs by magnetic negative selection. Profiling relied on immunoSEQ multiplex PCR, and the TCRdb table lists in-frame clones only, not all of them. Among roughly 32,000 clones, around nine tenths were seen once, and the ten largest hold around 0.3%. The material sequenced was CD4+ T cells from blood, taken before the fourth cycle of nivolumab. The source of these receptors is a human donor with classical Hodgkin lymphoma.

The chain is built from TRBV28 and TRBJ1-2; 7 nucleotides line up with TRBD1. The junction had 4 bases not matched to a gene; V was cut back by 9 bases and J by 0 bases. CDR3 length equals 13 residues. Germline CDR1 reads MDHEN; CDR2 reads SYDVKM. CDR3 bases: TGTGCCAGTTTTACAGGGGCTAACTATGGCTACACCTTC. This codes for CASFTGANYGYTF.

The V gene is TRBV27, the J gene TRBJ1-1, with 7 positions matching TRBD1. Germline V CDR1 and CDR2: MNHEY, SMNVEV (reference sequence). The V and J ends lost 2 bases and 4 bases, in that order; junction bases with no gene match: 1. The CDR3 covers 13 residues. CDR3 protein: CASSLRGPTEAFF. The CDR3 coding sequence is TGTGCCAGCAGTTTAAGGGGGCCCACTGAAGCTTTCTTT.

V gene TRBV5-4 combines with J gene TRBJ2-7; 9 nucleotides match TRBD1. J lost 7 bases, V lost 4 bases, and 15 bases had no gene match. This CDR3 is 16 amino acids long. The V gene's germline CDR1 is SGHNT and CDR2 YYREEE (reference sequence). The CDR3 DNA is TGTGCCAGCAGCATGGGACAGGGATGGAGGGTGGAAGAGCAGTACTTC. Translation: CASSMGQGWRVEEQYF.

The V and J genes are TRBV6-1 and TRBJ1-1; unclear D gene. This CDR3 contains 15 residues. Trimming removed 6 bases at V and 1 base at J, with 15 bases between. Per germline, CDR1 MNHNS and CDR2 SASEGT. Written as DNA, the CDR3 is TGTGCCAGCAGGTCGGTAGGGCAGTCGAACACTGAAGCTTTCTTT. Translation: CASRSVGQSNTEAFF.

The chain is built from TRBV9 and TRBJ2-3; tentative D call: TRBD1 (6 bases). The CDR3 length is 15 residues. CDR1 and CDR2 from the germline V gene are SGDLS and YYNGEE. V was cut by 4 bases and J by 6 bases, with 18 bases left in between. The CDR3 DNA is TGTGCCAGCAGCAGCGTCGCCTCGAGGGGGGATACGCAGTATTTT. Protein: CASSSVASRGDTQYF.

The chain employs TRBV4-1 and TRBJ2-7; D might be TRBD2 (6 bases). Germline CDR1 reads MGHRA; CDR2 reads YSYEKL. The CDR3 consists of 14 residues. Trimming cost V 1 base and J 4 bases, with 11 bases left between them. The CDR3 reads CASSQAEGLYEQYF. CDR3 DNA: TGCGCCAGCAGCCAAGCGGAGGGCCTATACGAGCAGTACTTC.

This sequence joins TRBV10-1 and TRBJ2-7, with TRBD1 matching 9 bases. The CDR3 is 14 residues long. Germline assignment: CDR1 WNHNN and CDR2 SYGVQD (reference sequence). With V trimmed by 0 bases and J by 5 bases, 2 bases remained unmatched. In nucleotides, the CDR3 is TGCGCCAGCAGTGAGTCGGGACAGGGACACGAGCAGTACTTC. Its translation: CASSESGQGHEQYF.

In nucleotides, the CDR3 is TGTGCCAGCAGGTACCGGGACTACGAGCAGTACTTC. Encoded protein: CASRYRDYEQYF. This sequence joins TRBV5-6 and TRBJ2-7, with D perhaps TRBD2 (5 bases). The CDR3 has 12 amino acids. Deletions cut 5 bases from V and 3 bases from J, with 9 bases between. Germline V CDR1 and CDR2: SGHDT, YYEEEE.

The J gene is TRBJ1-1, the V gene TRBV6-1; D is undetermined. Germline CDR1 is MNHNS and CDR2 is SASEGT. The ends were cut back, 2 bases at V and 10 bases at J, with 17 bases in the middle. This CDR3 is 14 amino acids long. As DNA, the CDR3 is TGTGCCAGCAGTGAATGGCGGGGAGCCTCGAGAGCTTTCTTT. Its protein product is CASSEWRGASRAFF.

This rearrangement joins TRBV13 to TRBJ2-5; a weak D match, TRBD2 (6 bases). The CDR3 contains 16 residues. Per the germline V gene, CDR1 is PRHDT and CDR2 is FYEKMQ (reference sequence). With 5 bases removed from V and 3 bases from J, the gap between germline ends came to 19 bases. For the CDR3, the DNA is TGTGCCAGCAGCACCGGCCGTACACCGGGGGAAGAGACCCAGTACTTC. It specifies CASSTGRTPGEETQYF.

The CDR3 DNA follows: TGTGCCAGCAGGACTCTGACAATAATACAAGAGACCCAGTACTTC. It yields the protein CASRTLTIIQETQYF. The chain is built from TRBV28 and TRBJ2-5; D is undetermined. Germline CDR1 is MDHEN and CDR2 is SYDVKM. This CDR3 region has 15 residues. Trimming stripped 6 bases from V and 2 bases from J, with 16 bases between. Full variable domain (outside the CDR3, taken from reference TRBV28 and TRBJ2-5): DVKVTQSSRYLVKRTGEKVFLECVQDMDHENMFWYRQDPGLGLRLIYFSYDVKMKEKGDIPEGYSVSREKKERFSLILESASTNQTSMYLCASRTLTIIQETQYFGPGTRLLVL.

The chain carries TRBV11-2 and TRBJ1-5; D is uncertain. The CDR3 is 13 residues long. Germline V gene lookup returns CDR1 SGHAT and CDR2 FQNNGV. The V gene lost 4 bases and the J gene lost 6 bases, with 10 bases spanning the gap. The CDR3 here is CASSSDLVQPQHF. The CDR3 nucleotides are TGTGCCAGCAGCTCTGACTTGGTTCAGCCCCAGCATTTT.

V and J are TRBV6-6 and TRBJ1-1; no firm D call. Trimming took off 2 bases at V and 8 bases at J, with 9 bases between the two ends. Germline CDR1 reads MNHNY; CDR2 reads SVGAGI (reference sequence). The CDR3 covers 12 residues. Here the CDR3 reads CASSYLGQEAFF. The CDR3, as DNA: TGTGCCAGCAGTTACCTAGGGCAAGAAGCTTTCTTT.

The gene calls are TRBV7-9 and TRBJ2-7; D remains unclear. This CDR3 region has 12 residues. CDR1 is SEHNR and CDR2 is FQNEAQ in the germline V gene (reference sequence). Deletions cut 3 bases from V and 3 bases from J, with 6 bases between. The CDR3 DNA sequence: TGTGCCAGCAGCTTCCTCTTCTACGAGCAGTACTTC. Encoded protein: CASSFLFYEQYF.

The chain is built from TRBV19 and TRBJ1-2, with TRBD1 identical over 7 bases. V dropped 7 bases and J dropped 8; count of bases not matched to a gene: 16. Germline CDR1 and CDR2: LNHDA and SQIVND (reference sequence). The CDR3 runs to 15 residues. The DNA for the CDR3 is TGTGCCAGTACTCTGGACAGGAGCGAGGCAGGGGGCTACACCTTC. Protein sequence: CASTLDRSEAGGYTF.